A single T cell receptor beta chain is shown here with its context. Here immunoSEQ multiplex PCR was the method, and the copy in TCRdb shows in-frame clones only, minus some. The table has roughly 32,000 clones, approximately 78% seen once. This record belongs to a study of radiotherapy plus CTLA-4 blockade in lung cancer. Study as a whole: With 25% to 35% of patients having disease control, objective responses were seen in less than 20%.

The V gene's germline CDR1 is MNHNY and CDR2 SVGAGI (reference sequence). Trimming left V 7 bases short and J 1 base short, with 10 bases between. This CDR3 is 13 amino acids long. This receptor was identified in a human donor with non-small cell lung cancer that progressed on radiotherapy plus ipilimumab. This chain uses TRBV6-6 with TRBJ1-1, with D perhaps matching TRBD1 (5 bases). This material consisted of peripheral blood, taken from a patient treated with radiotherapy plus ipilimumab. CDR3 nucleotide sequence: TGTGCCAGCACCGGGGGGGGGAACACTGAAGCTTTCTTT. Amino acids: CASTGGGNTEAFF.